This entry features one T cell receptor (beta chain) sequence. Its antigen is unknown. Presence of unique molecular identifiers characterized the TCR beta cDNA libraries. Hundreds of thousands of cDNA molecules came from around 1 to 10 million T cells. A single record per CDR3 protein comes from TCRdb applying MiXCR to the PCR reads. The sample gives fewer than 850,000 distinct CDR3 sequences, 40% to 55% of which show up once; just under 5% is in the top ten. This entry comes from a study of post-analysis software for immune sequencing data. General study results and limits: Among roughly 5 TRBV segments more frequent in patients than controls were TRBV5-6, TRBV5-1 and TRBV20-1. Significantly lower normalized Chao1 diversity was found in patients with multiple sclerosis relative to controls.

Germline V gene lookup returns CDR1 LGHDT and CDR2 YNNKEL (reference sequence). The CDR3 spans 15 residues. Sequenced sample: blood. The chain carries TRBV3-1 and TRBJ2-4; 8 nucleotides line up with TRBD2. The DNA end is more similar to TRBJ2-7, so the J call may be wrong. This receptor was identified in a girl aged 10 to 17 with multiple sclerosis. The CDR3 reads CASSQDKTGGREQYF. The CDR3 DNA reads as TGTGCCAGCAGCCAAGACAAGACGGGAGGGCGCGAGCAGTACTTC.